This TCR beta chain was found in a study of post-analysis software for immune sequencing data. Study-level findings and limits: Five TRBV segments, including TRBV5-6, TRBV5-1 and TRBV20-1, were more frequent in patients than controls.

The CDR3 loop spans 16 amino acids. With V trimmed by 6 bases and J by 0 bases, 10 bases remained unmatched. Germline V gene data show CDR1 as MNHEY and CDR2 as SVGAGI. This clonotype has a handful of counts. Its antigen is not identified. Unique molecular identifiers tagged the TCR beta cDNA libraries. MiXCR, run by TCRdb on the PCR reads, gives a single entry per CDR3 protein. The table shows about 540,000 distinct CDR3 sequences, with approximately 34% occurring only once. This sequence joins TRBV6-5 and TRBJ1-2; 7 bases are shared with TRBD1. Sequencing input: blood. This sequence was found in a girl younger than 18 with multiple sclerosis. CDR3 protein: CASSRDRASANYGYTF. The CDR3 DNA reads TGTGCCAGCAGCCGTGACAGGGCGTCAGCTAACTATGGCTACACCTTC.